A selection of T cell receptor beta chains follows, all from one sample in a study of T cells in localized non-small cell lung cancer. Assay: immunoSEQ multiplex PCR; the TCRdb copy retains only in-frame clones and omits some. Of 4,000 or so clones in the sample, around 25% were seen once. Source: lung tumor tissue, taken before any cancer treatment. These receptor sequences come from a woman aged 40-75 years with stage I lung adenocarcinoma. The CDR3 runs from the conserved cysteine through the conserved F or W. Each record gives: CDR3 length, J gene, clone size, D gene, V gene, CDR3 DNA, CDR3 protein. D genes are given only for firm matches. For some rows the clone size is stated as once, few or many, or as a class when expanded; others skip it.

>13|TRBJ1-6|-|-|TRBV30
TGTGCCTGGTCCCAGGACAGTAGGTCACCCCTCCACTTT
CAWSQDSRSPLHF
>15|TRBJ2-6|-|-|TRBV11-3
TGTGCCAGCAGCTTAATGAGATCTGGGGCCAACGTCCTGACTTTC
CASSLMRSGANVLTF
>15|TRBJ2-1|-|TRBD2|TRBV19
TGTGCCAGTAGTCGGACTAGCGGGGGGGCCGCTGAGCAGTTCTTC
CASSRTSGGAAEQFF
>15|TRBJ2-7|few|-|TRBV6-8
TGTGCCAGCAGTTACTCGGGGTCTCGATCCTACGAGCAGTACTTC
CASSYSGSRSYEQYF
>14|TRBJ2-3|few|-|TRBV6-8
TGTGCCATCAGTGGAGGCAGGGTGGCAGATACGCAGTATTTT
CAISGGRVADTQYF
>13|TRBJ1-3|few|-|TRBV30
TGTGCCTGGATGCCAGGGGCTGGAAACACCATATATTTT
CAWMPGAGNTIYF
>18|TRBJ2-7|few|-|TRBV6-8
TGTGCCATCTCAGGGAGACCGAGAGCAGGGGCGACAACCTACGAGCAGTACTTC
CAISGRPRAGATTYEQYF
>15|TRBJ1-1|-|TRBD1|TRBV6-8
TGTGCCAGCAGACAGGACAGGGGGCGCGGGACTGAAGCTTTCTTT
CASRQDRGRGTEAFF
>14|TRBJ2-6|few|-|TRBV6-8
TGTGCCAGCAGCGAACTATCTGGGGCCAACGTCCTGACTTTC
CASSELSGANVLTF
>14|TRBJ1-3|once|-|TRBV30
TGTGCCTGGAGAGAAAAGGGGGCTGGAAACACCATATATTTT
CAWREKGAGNTIYF
>16|TRBJ1-6|few|-|TRBV11-3
TGTGCCAGCAGTCCTAGGACCGGCCTGAGTAATTCACCCCTCCACTTT
CASSPRTGLSNSPLHF
>15|TRBJ2-7|-|-|TRBV9
TGTGCCAGCAGCGCTCAATTAGCGGCTTCCTACGAGCAGTACTTC
CASSAQLAASYEQYF
>14|TRBJ1-2|-|-|TRBV12-5
TGTGCCAGCACCCTCGGGCAGGGCAACTATGGCTACACCTTC
CASTLGQGNYGYTF
>16|TRBJ2-7|-|-|TRBV28
TGTGCCAGCAGTTTCCCGGCGGGGGCTACGTACTACGAGCAGTACTTC
CASSFPAGATYYEQYF
>15|TRBJ1-4|few|-|TRBV19
TGTGCCAGTAGTATCTGGGCAGGGCTAAATGAAAAACTGTTTTTT
CASSIWAGLNEKLFF
>16|TRBJ2-1|-|TRBD2|TRBV19
TGTGCCAGTAGGACGACGGGACTAGGGGAATGGGGTGAGCAGTTCTTC
CASRTTGLGEWGEQFF
>12|TRBJ1-1|few|-|TRBV6-8
TGTGCCATCAGAAACCGGGAGTCTGAAGCTTTCTTT
CAIRNRESEAFF
>14|TRBJ1-1|-|-|TRBV11-3
TGTGCCAGCAGCCTAAGGGGGTTCAACACTGAAGCTTTCTTT
CASSLRGFNTEAFF
>14|TRBJ1-5|-|-|TRBV28
TGTGCCAGCAGTATCACTTATAGCAATCAGCCCCAGCATTTT
CASSITYSNQPQHF
>14|TRBJ1-6|few|TRBD1|TRBV6-8
TGTGCCAGCAGTCCCCCGGGACAGGGGTCACCCCTCCACTTT
CASSPPGQGSPLHF
>12|TRBJ2-7|-|-|TRBV25-1
TGTGCCAGCAGGGAGGGAACCTACGAGCAGTACTTC
CASREGTYEQYF
>16|TRBJ2-1|-|TRBD1|TRBV19
TGTGCCAGTAGTACCCTGGGACAGTTCTCCTACAATGAGCAGTTCTTC
CASSTLGQFSYNEQFF
>16|TRBJ1-5|few|TRBD1|TRBV11-3
TGTGCCAGCAGCTTGGGACAGGGGGCAGGCAATCAGCCCCAGCATTTT
CASSLGQGAGNQPQHF
>18|TRBJ2-6|-|-|TRBV19
TGTGCCAGTAGCTTGCAACCCGGGACACTTGCTGGGGCCAACGTCCTGACTTTC
CASSLQPGTLAGANVLTF
>13|TRBJ2-1|few|-|TRBV23-1
TGCGCCAGCAGCTCTATAAACTACAATGAGCAGTTCTTC
CASSSINYNEQFF
>14|TRBJ1-1|-|-|TRBV11-3
TGTGCCAGCAGCCTGGAGACCATGAACACTGAAGCTTTCTTT
CASSLETMNTEAFF
>15|TRBJ2-2|-|-|TRBV15
TGTGCCACCAGCAGAGATAGAGGGGACACCGGGGAGCTGTTTTTT
CATSRDRGDTGELFF
>13|TRBJ2-3|-|-|TRBV19
TGTGCCAGTACCCCATTAGGGGTAGATACGCAGTATTTT
CASTPLGVDTQYF
>15|TRBJ1-1|medium-sized|-|TRBV11-3
TGTGCCAGCTTACCATACGGACGCCGGAACACTGAAGCTTTCTTT
CASLPYGRRNTEAFF
>11|TRBJ2-2|-|-|TRBV6-9
TGTGCCAGCAGTTTTTCAGGGGAGCTGTTTTTT
CASSFSGELFF
>20|TRBJ1-6|-|TRBD1|TRBV11-3
TGTGCCAGCAGCCAGGACAAACCGGGACAGTTTAGCTCCTATAATTCACCCCTCCACTTT
CASSQDKPGQFSSYNSPLHF
>13|TRBJ2-5|once|-|TRBV29-1
TGCAGCGTTGAAAATGGGTTTCAAGAGACCCAGTACTTC
CSVENGFQETQYF
>17|TRBJ2-7|-|TRBD1|TRBV5-1
TGCGCCAGCAGCTTGATGACAGGGGTTCCAACGGCCTACGAGCAGTACTTC
CASSLMTGVPTAYEQYF
>11|TRBJ1-4|few|-|TRBV19
TGTGCCAGTAGCGGACTTGAAAAACTGTTTTTT
CASSGLEKLFF
>13|TRBJ2-7|few|TRBD2|TRBV12-5
TGTGCCAGCGGCGGGGGACCGAACTACGAGCAGTACTTC
CASGGGPNYEQYF
>18|TRBJ1-1|few|-|TRBV28
TGTGCCAGCAGCCCCGGAGGGTATTCGGGGTTCATGAACACTGAAGCTTTCTTT
CASSPGGYSGFMNTEAFF
>12|TRBJ1-1|-|-|TRBV19
TGTGCCAGTAGTTCCAGGGTTACTGAAGCTTTCTTT
CASSSRVTEAFF
>13|TRBJ1-1|few|-|TRBV19
TGTGCCAGTAGTATTGAGAAGGGTACTGAAGCTTTCTTT
CASSIEKGTEAFF
>12|TRBJ2-1|-|TRBD2|TRBV30
TGTGCCTGGAAAGGGGAGGGTAATGAGCAGTTCTTC
CAWKGEGNEQFF
>13|TRBJ1-6|-|-|TRBV6-8
TGTGCCAGCAGTTACTCGGACATACAACCCCTCCACTTT
CASSYSDIQPLHF
>13|TRBJ1-5|few|-|TRBV7-1
TGTGCCAGCAGTAGGGGCAATAATCAGCCCCAGCATTTT
CASSRGNNQPQHF
>12|TRBJ1-4|few|-|TRBV30
TGTGCCTGGAGGAGGCCTAATGAAAAACTGTTTTTT
CAWRRPNEKLFF
>14|TRBJ1-2|-|-|TRBV28
TGTGCCAGCAGTTTAGTTTGGTCCAACTATGGCTACACCTTC
CASSLVWSNYGYTF
>14|TRBJ1-5|-|TRBD1|TRBV6-8
TGTGCCAGCAGTCGACAGGGGGCGCGACAGCCCCAGCATTTT
CASSRQGARQPQHF
>18|TRBJ2-3|-|-|TRBV15
TGTGCCACCAGCATCGAGGGACACCTAGCTAACCGCACAGATACGCAGTATTTT
CATSIEGHLANRTDTQYF
>15|TRBJ2-1|-|TRBD2|TRBV11-3
TGTGCCAGCAGCCCAGCCGGGACTACGTACAATGAGCAGTTCTTC
CASSPAGTTYNEQFF
>18|TRBJ1-5|-|-|TRBV15
TGTGCCACCAGCAGAGATAATTGGGGGGAGGGAGCCAATCAGCCCCAGCATTTT
CATSRDNWGEGANQPQHF
>15|TRBJ1-4|-|TRBD1|TRBV18
TGTGCCAGCTCCCAAGAGACAGGGGGCCTTGAAAAACTGTTTTTT
CASSQETGGLEKLFF
>16|TRBJ2-2|few|TRBD2|TRBV11-3
TGTGCCAGCAGCTTCGGGACTAGCGGACTCACCGGGGAGCTGTTTTTT
CASSFGTSGLTGELFF